These 5 T cell receptor beta chains came from one sample sequenced in a study of Ad26.COV2.S vaccination and SARS-CoV-2 variants. Treatment specified: around 19 received Ad26.COV2.S at low or high dose, single or two shots; 5 received placebo; per-sample allocation not given. Repertoires come from day 63 after the first vaccine or placebo injection. Produced via immunoSEQ multiplex PCR; TCRdb's table is partial and in-frame only. The table lists about 680,000 clones, more than 70% of them singletons. Here the sequenced sample was peripheral blood, taken in a trial of Ad26.COV2.S vaccine versus placebo. These receptors all stem from a person aged 18 to 59 who received the Ad26.COV2.S COVID-19 vaccine or a placebo.

As for this clone: Other DNA sequences in this specimen translate into the identical CDR3. The chain links TRBV2 to TRBJ2-7, with 11 bases identical to TRBD2. This CDR3 has 14 residues. V gave up 3 bases and J gave up 4 bases; unmatched junction bases: 2. The V gene's germline CDR1 is SNHLY and CDR2 FYNNEI. CDR3 coding DNA: TGTGCCAGCAGTGAGGGGACTAGCGGATACGAGCAGTACTTC. This gives the protein CASSEGTSGYEQYF.

The rearrangement uses TRBV30 and TRBJ2-2; D is possibly TRBD1 or TRBD2 (5 bases each). The V gene lost 0 bases and the J gene lost 7 bases, with 27 bases spanning the gap. The CDR3 length is 19 residues. CDR1 is GTSNPN and CDR2 is SVGIG in the germline V gene (reference sequence). The CDR3 region has the DNA TGTGCCTGGAGTGTAGGAACGGACCCGCGGTGGGACCAGGGCGGGGAGCTGTTTTTT. Protein: CAWSVGTDPRWDQGGELFF. Drawing the rest from reference TRBV30 and TRBJ2-2, the complete variable domain is SQTIHQWPATLVQPVGSPLSLECTVEGTSNPNLYWYRQAAGRGLQLLFYSVGIGQISSEVPQNLSASRPQDRQFILSSKKLLLSDSGFYLCAWSVGTDPRWDQGGELFFGEGSRLTVL.

The V gene is TRBV3-1 (or the pseudogene TRBV3-2), the J gene TRBJ1-1; no clear D. Germline CDR1 reads LGHDT; CDR2 reads YNNKEL (reference sequence). This CDR3 has 12 residues. Deletions cut 2 bases from V and 8 bases from J, with 9 bases between. The CDR3 loop reads CASSQRVGEAFF. The DNA of the CDR3 is TGTGCCAGCAGCCAACGGGTGGGGGAAGCTTTCTTT.

The sample holds a few counts of this clone. The same CDR3 arises from other DNA sequences in this sample as well. The chain is built from TRBV30 and TRBJ1-5, with D perhaps TRBD1 (5 bases). The V gene's germline CDR1 is GTSNPN and CDR2 SVGIG (reference sequence). The CDR3 contains 13 residues. V lost 4 bases to trimming and J lost 2 bases, with 9 bases between them. The CDR3 loop reads CAWNTGGNQPQHF. CDR3 DNA sequence: TGTGCCTGGAACACGGGGGGCAATCAGCCCCAGCATTTT.

The chain has TRBV6-2 or TRBV6-3 and TRBJ1-1; no clear D. CDR1 and CDR2 from the germline V gene are MNHEY and SVGEGT. The CDR3 covers 14 residues. V was clipped by 2 bases and J by 2 bases, with 9 bases between them. CDR3 loop: CASSYARANTEAFF. The CDR3 DNA is TGTGCCAGCAGTTACGCGCGGGCCAACACTGAAGCTTTCTTT.